This record covers a single T cell receptor (beta chain). Enrolled through a virtual design, the participants were between roughly 18 and 90 years of age and came from fewer than 30 US areas. This sample was taken from a study of blood T cell repertoires in COVID-19. Study as a whole: Spain, Italy and the United States supplied samples that represented acute and convalescent COVID-19. From T cells, B-cell-depleted T cells, or PBMCs came the material, which was cDNA or gDNA.

Per the original methods: Estimation of nucleated cell counts relied on the amplification of reference gene primers. Profiled with immunoSEQ multiplex PCR; TCRdb holds only in-frame clones, not every one. Clonal size and the V and J genes are those of that table, whereas D and trimming came from the DNA. The table has around 400,000 clones, approximately 90% seen once; the top ten hold 0.8% to 0.9%. Sample: PBMCs or T cells enriched from blood (not recorded which). The clonotype comes from a woman aged 40 to 50 who had been exposed to COVID-19.

DNA of the CDR3: TGTGCCTGGAGTCTTACAGGGGGCCTGGGGTCACCCCTCCACTTT. Amino acid sequence: CAWSLTGGLGSPLHF. The genes are TRBV30 and TRBJ1-6; TRBD1 matches 9 bases. The CDR3 runs to 15 residues. Germline values: CDR1 GTSNPN, CDR2 SVGIG (reference sequence). Germline trimming cut 2 bases from V and 10 bases from J; bases unmatched to any gene: 9.